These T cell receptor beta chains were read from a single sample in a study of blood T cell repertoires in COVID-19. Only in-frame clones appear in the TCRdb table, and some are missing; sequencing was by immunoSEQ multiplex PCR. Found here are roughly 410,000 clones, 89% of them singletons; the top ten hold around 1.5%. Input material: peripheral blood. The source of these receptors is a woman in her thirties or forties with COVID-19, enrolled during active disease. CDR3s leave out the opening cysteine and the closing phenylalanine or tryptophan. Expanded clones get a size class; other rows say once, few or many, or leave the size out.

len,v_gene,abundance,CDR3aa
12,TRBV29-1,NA,SASTGTINSPLH
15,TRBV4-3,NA,ASSQGFRGLIPLQQY
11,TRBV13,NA,ASSGQTNTEAF
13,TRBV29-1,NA,SGLKAGGQESEQF
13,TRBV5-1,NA,ASSSPGTGAYGYT
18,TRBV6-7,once,ASRSQRDRSGAMSINEQF
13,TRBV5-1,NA,ASSLEGQGVSPLH
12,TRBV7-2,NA,ASSPATRGPGYT
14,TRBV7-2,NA,ASSPRGVLSGNTIY
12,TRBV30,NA,AWSGQGFSYEQY
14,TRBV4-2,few,ASSQDLGQGNSPLH
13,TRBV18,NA,ASSPVKQLSYEQY
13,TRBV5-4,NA,ASSSSGPLENEQF
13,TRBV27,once,ASSGLAGTNNEQF
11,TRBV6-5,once,ASSLTFNYGYT
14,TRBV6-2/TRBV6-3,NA,ASSYSISGRSYEQY
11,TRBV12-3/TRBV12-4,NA,ASSWTGGDTIY
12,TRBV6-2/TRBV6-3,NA,ASSFSFSTGELF
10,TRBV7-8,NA,ASSSPGGSYT
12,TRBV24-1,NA,ATSPHRGTGELF
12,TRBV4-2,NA,ASAGTANTGELF
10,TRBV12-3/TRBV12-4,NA,ASSTINQPQH
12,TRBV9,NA,ASSVLGGNTEAF
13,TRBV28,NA,ASSPGQGRNYGYT
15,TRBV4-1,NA,ASSQDLSSGSYNEQF
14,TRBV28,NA,ASTSPPSRDNSPLH
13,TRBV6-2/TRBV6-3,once,ASSYGQGWPNEQF
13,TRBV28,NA,ASSVQGVLHNEQF
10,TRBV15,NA,ATSRGSYEQY
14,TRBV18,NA,ASSPQSGVGGYEQY
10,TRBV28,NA,ASSLRSSPLH
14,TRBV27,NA,ASRWTGDLGPYEQY
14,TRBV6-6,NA,ASSYGGRSSGNTIY
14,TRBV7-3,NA,ASSPIIRDRGYEQY
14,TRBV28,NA,ASSLAGVRNTGELF
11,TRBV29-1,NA,SALTGFGEKLF
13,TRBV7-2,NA,ASSPRGPGGNTIY
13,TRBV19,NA,ASSNRDWPTDTQY
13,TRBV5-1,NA,ASSLVSSGANVLT
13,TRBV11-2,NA,ASSRVQGTYNEQF
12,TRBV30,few,AWNNQGLDTEAF
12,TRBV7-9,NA,ASSRDRGMQGYT